This TCR beta chain was captured by sequencing in a study of cytomegalovirus exposure and HLA in healthy donors. Findings and caveats of the study: Most CMV-associated TCR beta chains appeared HLA-restricted in a later analysis.

This clone was detected a few times. Antigen unknown. A multiplex PCR was run with 60 Vbeta primers and 13 Jbeta primers. Here immunoSEQ multiplex PCR was the method, and the copy in TCRdb shows in-frame clones only, minus some. The sample lists 150,000 or so clones; more than 70% were seen once. The sequence came from a male donor in good health and CMV-seronegative. The sequenced sample was PBMCs.

In DNA form, the CDR3 reads TGTGCCAGCAGCTTAGGGCAGGGGGCGTGGGCCGGGGAGCTGTTTTTT. Translated, it gives CASSLGQGAWAGELFF. V usage is TRBV7-3 and J usage is TRBJ2-2, with 8 bases fitting TRBD1. There are 16 residues in the CDR3. V shed 2 bases and J 6 bases; nucleotides not matched to a gene: 8. The V gene's germline CDR1 is SGHTA and CDR2 FQGTGA.